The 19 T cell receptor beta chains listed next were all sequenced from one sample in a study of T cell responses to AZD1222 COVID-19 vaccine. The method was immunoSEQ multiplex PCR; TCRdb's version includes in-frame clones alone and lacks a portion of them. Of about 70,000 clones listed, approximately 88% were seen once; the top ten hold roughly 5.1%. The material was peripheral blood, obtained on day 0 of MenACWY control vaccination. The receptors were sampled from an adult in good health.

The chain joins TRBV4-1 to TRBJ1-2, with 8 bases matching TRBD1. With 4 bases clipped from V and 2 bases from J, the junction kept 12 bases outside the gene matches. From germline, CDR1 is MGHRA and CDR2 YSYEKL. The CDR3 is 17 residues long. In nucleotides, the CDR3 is TGCGCCAGCAGCCGTCTCCTCGAGGACAGGGAGAACTATGGCTACACCTTC. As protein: CASSRLLEDRENYGYTF.

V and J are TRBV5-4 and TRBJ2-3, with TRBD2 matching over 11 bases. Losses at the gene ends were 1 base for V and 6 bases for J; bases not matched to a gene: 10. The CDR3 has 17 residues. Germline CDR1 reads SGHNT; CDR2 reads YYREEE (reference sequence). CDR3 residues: CASSLYGLAGGIDTQYF. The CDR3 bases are TGTGCCAGCAGCTTGTATGGGCTAGCGGGGGGTATTGATACGCAGTATTTT.

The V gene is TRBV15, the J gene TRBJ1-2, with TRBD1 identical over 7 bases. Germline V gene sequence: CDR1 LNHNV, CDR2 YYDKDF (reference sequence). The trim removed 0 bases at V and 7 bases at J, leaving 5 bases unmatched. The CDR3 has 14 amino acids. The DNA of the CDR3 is TGTGCCACCAGCAGAGAGGGAGGGGGCTTTGGCTACACCTTC. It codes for CATSREGGGFGYTF.

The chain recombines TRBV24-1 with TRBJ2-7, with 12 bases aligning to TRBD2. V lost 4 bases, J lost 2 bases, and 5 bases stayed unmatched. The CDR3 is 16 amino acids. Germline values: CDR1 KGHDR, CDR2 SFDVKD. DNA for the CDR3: TGTGCCACCAGTGAGCCACTAGCGGGGGGCCCCTACGAGCAGTACTTC. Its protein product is CATSEPLAGGPYEQYF.

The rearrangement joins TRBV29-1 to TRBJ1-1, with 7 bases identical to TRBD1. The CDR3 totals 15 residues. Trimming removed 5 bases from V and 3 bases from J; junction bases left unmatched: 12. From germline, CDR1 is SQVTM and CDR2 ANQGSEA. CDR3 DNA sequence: TGCAGCGTTCACGGGTCAGGGGGTAGGGACACTGAAGCTTTCTTT. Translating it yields CSVHGSGGRDTEAFF.

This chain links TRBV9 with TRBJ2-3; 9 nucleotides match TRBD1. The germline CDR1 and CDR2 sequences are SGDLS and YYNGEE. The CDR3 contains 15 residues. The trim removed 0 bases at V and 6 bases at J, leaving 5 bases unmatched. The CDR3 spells CASSVEGQGKDTQYF. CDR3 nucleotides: TGTGCCAGCAGCGTAGAGGGACAGGGAAAGGATACGCAGTATTTT. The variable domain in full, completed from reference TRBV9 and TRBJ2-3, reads DSGVTQTPKHLITATGQRVTLRCSPRSGDLSVYWYQQSLDQGLQFLIQYYNGEERAKGNILERFSAQQFPDLHSELNLSSLELGDSALYFCASSVEGQGKDTQYFGPGTRLTVL.

This chain's CDR3 is CASSSPPPFYNEQFF. The CDR3 nucleotides read TGTGCCAGCAGTTCACCCCCTCCCTTCTACAATGAGCAGTTCTTC. The genes are TRBV27 and TRBJ2-1, with D unclear. The V end lost 4 bases, the J end lost 3 bases, and 13 bases lay between the germline ends. Per the germline V gene, CDR1 is MNHEY and CDR2 is SMNVEV (reference sequence). This CDR3 spans 15 amino acids.

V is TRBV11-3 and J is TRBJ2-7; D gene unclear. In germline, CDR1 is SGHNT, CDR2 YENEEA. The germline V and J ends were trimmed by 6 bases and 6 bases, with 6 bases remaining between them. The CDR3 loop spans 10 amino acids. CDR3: CASRGCEQYF. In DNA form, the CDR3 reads TGTGCCAGCAGGGGGTGCGAGCAGTACTTC.

CDR3 residues: CAWSAYPTASNEQFF. CDR3 sequence (DNA): TGTGCCTGGAGTGCCTACCCGACGGCAAGCAATGAGCAGTTCTTC. V is TRBV30 and J is TRBJ2-1, with unresolved D. Germline loops: CDR1 GTSNPN, CDR2 SVGIG (reference sequence). The CDR3 consists of 15 residues. Trimming stripped 1 base from V and 6 bases from J, with 16 bases between.

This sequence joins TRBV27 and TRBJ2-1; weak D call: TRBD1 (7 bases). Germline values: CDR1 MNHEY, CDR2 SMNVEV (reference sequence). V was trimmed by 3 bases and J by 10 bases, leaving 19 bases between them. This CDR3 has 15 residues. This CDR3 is CASSLVAGGSGEQFF. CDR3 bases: TGTGCCAGCAGTTTGGTGGCAGGGGGGTCAGGAGAGCAGTTCTTC.

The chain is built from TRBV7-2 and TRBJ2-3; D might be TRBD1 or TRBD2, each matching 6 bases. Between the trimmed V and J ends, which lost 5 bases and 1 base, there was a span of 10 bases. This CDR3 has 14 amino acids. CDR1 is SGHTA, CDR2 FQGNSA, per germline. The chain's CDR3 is CASSRGGRTDTQYF. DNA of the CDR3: TGTGCCAGCAGCAGAGGGGGGCGCACAGATACGCAGTATTTT.

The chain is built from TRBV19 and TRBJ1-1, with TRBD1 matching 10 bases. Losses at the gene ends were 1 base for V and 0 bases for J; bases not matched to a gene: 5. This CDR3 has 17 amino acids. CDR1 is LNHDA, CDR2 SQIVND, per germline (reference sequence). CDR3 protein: CASSIGGQGKMNTEAFF. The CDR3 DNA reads TGTGCCAGTAGTATAGGGGGACAGGGGAAGATGAACACTGAAGCTTTCTTT.

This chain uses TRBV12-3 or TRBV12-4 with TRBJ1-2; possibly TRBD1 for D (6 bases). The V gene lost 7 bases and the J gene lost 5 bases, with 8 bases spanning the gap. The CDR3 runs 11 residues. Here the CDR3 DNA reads TGTGCCAGCACCCAGGGGTATGGCTACACCTTC. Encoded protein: CASTQGYGYTF.

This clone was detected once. CDR3 DNA sequence: TGTGCCAGCAGCACAATTGGACAGGGGGCGTTTTCACCCCTCCACTTT. The encoded protein is CASSTIGQGAFSPLHF. The gene calls are TRBV7-2 and TRBJ1-6, with TRBD1 identical over 11 bases. V was pared by 5 bases and J by 9 bases, with 9 bases of the junction left unmatched. CDR1 SGHTA and CDR2 FQGNSA come from the germline V gene. This CDR3 region has 16 residues.

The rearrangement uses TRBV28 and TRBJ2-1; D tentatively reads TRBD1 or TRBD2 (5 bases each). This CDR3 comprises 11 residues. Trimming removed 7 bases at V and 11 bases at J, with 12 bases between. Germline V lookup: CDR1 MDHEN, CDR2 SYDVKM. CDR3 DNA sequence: TGTGCCAGCAACCTCGGGGCAAAGCAGTTCTTC. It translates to CASNLGAKQFF.

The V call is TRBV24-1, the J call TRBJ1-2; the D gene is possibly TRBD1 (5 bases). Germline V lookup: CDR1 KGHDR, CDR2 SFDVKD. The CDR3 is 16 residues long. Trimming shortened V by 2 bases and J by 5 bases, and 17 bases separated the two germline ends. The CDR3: CATSDSVVGTQYGYTF. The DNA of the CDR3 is TGTGCCACCAGTGATTCAGTCGTGGGGACCCAGTATGGCTACACCTTC.

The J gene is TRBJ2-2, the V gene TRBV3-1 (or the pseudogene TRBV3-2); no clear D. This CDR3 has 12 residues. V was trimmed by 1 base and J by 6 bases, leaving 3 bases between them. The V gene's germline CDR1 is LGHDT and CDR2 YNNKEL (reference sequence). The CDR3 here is CASSQAPGELFF. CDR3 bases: TGTGCCAGCAGCCAAGCGCCCGGGGAGCTGTTTTTT.

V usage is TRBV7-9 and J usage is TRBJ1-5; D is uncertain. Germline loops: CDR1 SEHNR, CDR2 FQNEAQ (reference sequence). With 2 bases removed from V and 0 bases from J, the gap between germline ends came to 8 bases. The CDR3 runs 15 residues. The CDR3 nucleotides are TGTGCCAGCAGCTTAAGCGGTAATAGCAATCAGCCCCAGCATTTT. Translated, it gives CASSLSGNSNQPQHF. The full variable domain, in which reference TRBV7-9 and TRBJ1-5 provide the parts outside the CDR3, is DTGVSQNPRHKITKRGQNVTFRCDPISEHNRLYWYRQTLGQGPEFLTYFQNEAQLEKSRLLSDRFSAERPKGSFSTLEIQRTEQGDSAMYLCASSLSGNSNQPQHFGDGTRLSIL.

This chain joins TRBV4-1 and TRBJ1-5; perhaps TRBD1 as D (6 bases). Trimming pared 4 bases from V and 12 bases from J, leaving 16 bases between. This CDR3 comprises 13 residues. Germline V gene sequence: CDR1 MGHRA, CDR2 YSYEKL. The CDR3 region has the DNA TGCGCCAGCAGCCGAGAAGGGGGATCCTACCAGCATTTT. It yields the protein CASSREGGSYQHF.